This T cell receptor beta chain was captured by sequencing in a study of immune cell composition in non-small cell lung cancer. On the study more broadly: Tumours were mainly lung adenocarcinoma or squamous cell carcinoma.

The table came from immunoSEQ multiplex PCR; TCRdb's copy has only in-frame clones and leaves some out. This sample has over 1,500 clones, with 77% found just once. Concerning this clone: The target antigen is unknown.

Germline V gene sequence: CDR1 SGHNT, CDR2 YYREEE (reference sequence). CDR3 length equals 14 residues. Trimming stripped 0 bases from V and 2 bases from J, with 8 bases between. Overall study findings and caveats: Adenocarcinomas with higher top tumour-associated clone frequency had more reactive TILs. Clones >0.5% enriched in tumour were rarer in adenocarcinoma (around 33%) than squamous (about 80%). No significant correlation existed between pack-years smoked and tumour clonality.

The normal lung sample lay at least 3 cm, and maximally far, from the tumour. The sequence came from a human donor with non-small cell lung cancer. Sequenced material: non-adjacent lung tissue. The chain carries TRBV5-4 and TRBJ2-5; tentative D call: TRBD2 (5 bases). CDR3 residues: CASSLAGVQETQYF. The CDR3 DNA reads as TGTGCCAGCAGCTTGGCCGGGGTACAAGAGACCCAGTACTTC.